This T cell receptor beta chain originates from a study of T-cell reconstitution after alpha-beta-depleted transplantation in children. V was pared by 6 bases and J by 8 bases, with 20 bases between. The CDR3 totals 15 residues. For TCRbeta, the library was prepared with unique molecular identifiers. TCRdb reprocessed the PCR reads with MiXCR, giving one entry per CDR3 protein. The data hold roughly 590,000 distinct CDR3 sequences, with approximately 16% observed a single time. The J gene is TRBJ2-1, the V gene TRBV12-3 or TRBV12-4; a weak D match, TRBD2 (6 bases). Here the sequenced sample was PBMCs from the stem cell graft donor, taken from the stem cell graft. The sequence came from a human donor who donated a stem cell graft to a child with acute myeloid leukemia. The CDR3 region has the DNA TGTGCCAGCAGCCTCCGGGGGATGTCGAGCGATGAGCAGTTCTTC. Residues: CASSLRGMSSDEQFF.